The TCR beta chain described here comes from a study of CD8+ T cells in alopecia areata. As for the study in general: A regimen of oral tofacitinib, 5 to 10 mg twice daily, was given to treated patients.

Germline values: CDR1 SNHLY, CDR2 FYNNEI. Between the trimmed V and J ends, which lost 1 base and 4 bases, there was a span of 7 bases. CDR3 length: 13 amino acids. This clone appeared a single time. Its cognate antigen is unknown. Reverse transcribed after extraction, RNA yielded cDNA as the sequencing template. The table came from immunoSEQ multiplex PCR; TCRdb's copy has only in-frame clones and leaves some out. The repertoire holds more than 150,000 clones, with roughly three fifths as singletons. Treatment reported: oral pan-JAK inhibitor, 5-10 mg twice daily. Samples from alopecia areata patients were lesional scalp punch biopsies and peripheral blood. Study-wide results and caveats: A large proportion of expanded lesional clones were detected persisting in scalp and blood during tofacitinib.

V and J are TRBV2 and TRBJ1-1; D remains unclear. The sample here was CD8+ T cells sorted from blood, taken at week 24, from a patient treated with tofacitinib. The TCR originated in a human donor with alopecia areata. The DNA of the CDR3 is TGTGCCAGCAGTGAAGGGACTACCACTGAAGCTTTCTTT. As protein: CASSEGTTTEAFF.